What follows are 9 T cell receptor beta chains derived from one specimen sequenced in a study of T cell repertoires in aging, cancer and after chemotherapy. Amplification of TCR beta used genomic DNA extracted from peripheral blood. TRB rearrangements spanning V, D and J were amplified using mixed TRB-A/B primers. TCRdb re-derived calls from the multiplex PCR reads in MiXCR, one entry per CDR3 protein. The sample yields 8,500 to 10,000 distinct CDR3 sequences, approximately 54% seen once. The material sequenced was blood. Receptor source: a human donor in good health.

The CDR3 bases are TGTGCCAGCAGCACCCCCTCAGCAACTAATGAAAAACTGTTTTTT. Translating gives CASSTPSATNEKLFF. The chain has TRBV4-2 and TRBJ1-4, with D uncertain. Trimming pared 5 bases from V and 0 bases from J, leaving 10 bases between. Germline CDR1 reads LGHNA; CDR2 reads YNFKEQ. The CDR3 totals 15 residues.

CDR3 nucleotides: TGTGCCAGCAACCTCAGGGGGCGAGAGACCCAGTACTTC. It yields the protein CASNLRGRETQYF. The chain is built from TRBV6-4 and TRBJ2-5; TRBD1 matches 8 bases. CDR1 and CDR2 (germline): MRHNA, SNTAGT. CDR3 size: 13 residues. The V gene end was trimmed by 7 bases and the J gene end by 4 bases; junction bases not matched to a gene: 5.

The chain combines TRBV6-5 with TRBJ1-1; TRBD1 might be the D (5 bases). This CDR3 is built from 14 residues. Germline CDR1 MNHEY, CDR2 SVGAGI. The ends were cut back, 2 bases at V and 0 bases at J, with 7 bases in the middle. Here the CDR3 reads CASSYATVNTEAFF. The CDR3 DNA sequence: TGTGCCAGCAGTTACGCGACAGTGAACACTGAAGCTTTCTTT.

In this sample, this clonotype turned up a few times. The CDR3 spells CSVEAQGGSVLEAFF. The CDR3 bases are TGCAGCGTTGAAGCCCAGGGGGGGTCGGTACTTGAAGCTTTCTTT. V gene TRBV29-1 combines with J gene TRBJ1-1; 7 positions agree with TRBD1. From germline, CDR1 is SQVTM and CDR2 ANQGSEA. The CDR3 has 15 amino acids. V dropped 1 base and J dropped 7; count of bases not matched to a gene: 12.

The CDR3, as DNA: TGTGCCAGTAGTATACAGACAGGCGTTACTGAAAAACTGTTTTTT. It translates to CASSIQTGVTEKLFF. The V gene is TRBV19, the J gene TRBJ1-4; D is perhaps TRBD1 (6 bases). The CDR3 length is 15 residues. Per germline, CDR1 LNHDA and CDR2 SQIVND (reference sequence). The germline V and J ends were trimmed by 2 bases and 7 bases, with 14 bases remaining between them.

The chain uses TRBV29-1 and TRBJ2-2; D remains unclear. V lost 6 bases to trimming and J lost 2 bases, with 7 bases between them. CDR1 is SQVTM and CDR2 is ANQGSEA in the germline V gene. The CDR3 is 12 amino acids. The CDR3 DNA follows: TGCAGCGTGAGAGACAACACCGGGGAGCTGTTTTTT. Its translation: CSVRDNTGELFF.

This chain links TRBV30 with TRBJ2-4; D remains ambiguous. Per the germline V gene, CDR1 is GTSNPN and CDR2 is SVGIG (reference sequence). Trimming removed 1 base at V and 0 bases at J, with 10 bases between. The CDR3 consists of 15 residues. CDR3 in DNA: TGTGCCTGGAGTGCTTCCGTTATAGCCAAAAACATTCAGTACTTC. Translating it yields CAWSASVIAKNIQYF. The full variable domain, completed using reference TRBV30 and TRBJ2-4, is SQTIHQWPATLVQPVGSPLSLECTVEGTSNPNLYWYRQAAGRGLQLLFYSVGIGQISSEVPQNLSASRPQDRQFILSSKKLLLSDSGFYLCAWSASVIAKNIQYFGAGTRLSVL.

This rearrangement joins TRBV6-1 to TRBJ2-5; the D is unclear. Germline CDR1 MNHNS, CDR2 SASEGT. The CDR3 spans 16 residues. Trimming pared 1 base from V and 5 bases from J, leaving 17 bases between. In nucleotides, the CDR3 is TGTGCCAGCAGTGAAGGGGGATACTACGAATGGGAGACCCAGTACTTC. This gives the protein CASSEGGYYEWETQYF.

This chain uses TRBV12-3 or TRBV12-4 with TRBJ1-1, with 7 bases matching TRBD1. CDR3 length equals 11 residues. V was clipped by 6 bases and J by 5 bases; unmatched bases: 0. CDR3 nucleotides: TGTGCCAGCAGACAGGGGACTGAAGCTTTCTTT. Translation gives CASRQGTEAFF.